Below, 28 T cell receptor beta chains from the same sample are listed, as sequenced in a study of blood T cell repertoires in COVID-19. The table came from immunoSEQ multiplex PCR; TCRdb's copy has only in-frame clones and leaves some out. The sample lists about 81,000 clones, roughly four fifths occurring once. The sequenced material came from peripheral blood. The receptors here all came from a human donor in a cohort sampled during active COVID-19.

The genes are TRBV28 and TRBJ2-7; TRBD2 aligns across 7 bases. This CDR3 has 15 residues. The V gene end was trimmed by 5 bases and the J gene end by 7 bases; junction bases not matched to a gene: 14. CDR1 and CDR2 from the germline V gene are MDHEN and SYDVKM. For the CDR3, the DNA is TGTGCCAGCAGTCGGGACTATAGGCCCCCACTGGAGCAGTACTTC. Protein: CASSRDYRPPLEQYF.

Written as DNA, the CDR3 is TGTGCCATCAGCGACGAGTGGGCGGGGAGTCAGGAGACCCAGTACTTC. Amino acids: CAISDEWAGSQETQYF. The chain employs TRBV10-3 and TRBJ2-5; possibly TRBD2 for D (6 bases). CDR1 is ENHRY and CDR2 is SYGVKD in the germline V gene. With 6 bases removed from V and 5 bases from J, the gap between germline ends came to 22 bases. CDR3 size: 16 residues.

The chain links TRBV19 to TRBJ2-7; D perhaps matches TRBD2 (7 bases). The V end was cut by 6 bases, the J end by 4 bases, with 16 bases between. Germline V lookup: CDR1 LNHDA, CDR2 SQIVND (reference sequence). This CDR3 has 14 residues. CDR3 protein: CASSERGGLYEQYF. CDR3 nucleotide sequence: TGTGCCAGTAGCGAAAGGGGGGGCCTATACGAGCAGTACTTC.

This rearrangement joins TRBV15 to TRBJ1-4; possible D gene TRBD1, 5 bases. Trimming took 5 bases from V and 11 from J, leaving 21 bases between them. Germline V lookup: CDR1 LNHNV, CDR2 YYDKDF (reference sequence). This CDR3 spans 15 amino acids. The DNA for the CDR3 is TGTGCCACCAGCGCTTCGGGACTGCCGTCGAATAAACTGTTTTTT. Its protein is CATSASGLPSNKLFF.

The chain joins TRBV2 to TRBJ1-5; 12 bases fit TRBD1. CDR1 and CDR2 (germline): SNHLY, FYNNEI. V lost 6 bases, J lost 7 bases, and 7 bases stayed unmatched. This CDR3 has 15 amino acids. The CDR3 is CASSGGQGARQPQHF. CDR3 in DNA: TGTGCCAGCAGCGGGGGACAGGGGGCCCGGCAGCCCCAGCATTTT. Full variable domain (remainder filled in from reference TRBV2 and TRBJ1-5): EPEVTQTPSHQVTQMGQEVILRCVPISNHLYFYWYRQILGQKVEFLVSFYNNEISEKSEIFDDQFSVERPDGSNFTLKIRSTKLEDSAMYFCASSGGQGARQPQHFGDGTRLSIL.

The chain recombines TRBV6-6 with TRBJ2-7; TRBD2 matches at 12 bases. The CDR3 sequence is 16 residues long. Germline lookup yields CDR1 MNHNY and CDR2 SVGAGI (reference sequence). V shed 2 bases and J 3 bases; nucleotides not matched to a gene: 5. The CDR3 loop is CASSYPTSGGFYEQYF. CDR3 bases: TGTGCCAGCAGTTACCCCACTAGCGGGGGGTTCTACGAGCAGTACTTC.

The chain combines TRBV5-1 with TRBJ2-6; D call uncertain. Germline-derived CDR1 and CDR2 are SGHRS and YFSETQ. Trimming took off 0 bases at V and 4 bases at J, with 8 bases between the two ends. The CDR3 spans 15 residues. CDR3 region: CASSLGWAGANVLTF. The DNA of the CDR3 is TGCGCCAGCAGCTTGGGGTGGGCCGGGGCCAACGTCCTGACTTTC. The full variable domain, in which reference TRBV5-1 and TRBJ2-6 provide the parts outside the CDR3, is KAGVTQTPRYLIKTRGQQVTLSCSPISGHRSVSWYQQTPGQGLQFLFEYFSETQRNKGNFPGRFSGRQFSNSRSEMNVSTLELGDSALYLCASSLGWAGANVLTFGAGSRLTVL.

The genes are TRBV6-5 and TRBJ1-1, with TRBD1 matching 7 bases. V was pared by 6 bases and J by 11 bases, with 9 bases of the junction left unmatched. The CDR3 is 12 amino acids. Germline values: CDR1 MNHEY, CDR2 SVGAGI. Here the CDR3 DNA reads TGTGCCAGCAGGGGGACAGCGGAAAAGGCTTTCTTT. Its protein is CASRGTAEKAFF.

This chain joins TRBV7-2 and TRBJ2-7; 12 bases agree with TRBD1. The CDR3 has 14 amino acids. J lost 7 bases, V lost 6 bases, and 7 bases had no gene match. Looked up from germline, CDR1 is SGHTA and CDR2 is FQGNSA. CDR3 DNA sequence: TGTGCCAGCAGAGCCGGGACAGGGGGCTCTGAGCAGTACTTC. Its translation is CASRAGTGGSEQYF.

This chain links TRBV5-5 with TRBJ1-2, with D possibly TRBD1 on 6 matching bases. The CDR3 covers 15 residues. In germline, CDR1 is SGHKS, CDR2 YYEKEE (reference sequence). Trimming stripped 3 bases from V and 0 bases from J, with 12 bases between. CDR3 bases: TGTGCCAGCAGCTCGACAGGAGATCCTAACTATGGCTACACCTTC. Amino acids: CASSSTGDPNYGYTF.

The rearrangement links TRBV7-2 to TRBJ1-6; perhaps TRBD1 as D (5 bases). Germline V gene lookup returns CDR1 SGHTA and CDR2 FQGNSA. V lost 2 bases and J 8 bases, leaving 16 bases between the germline ends. This CDR3 region has 16 residues. The CDR3: CASSLRGGTGHSPLHF. The CDR3 nucleotides read TGTGCCAGCAGCTTAAGGGGCGGGACGGGCCATTCACCCCTCCACTTT.

The chain uses TRBV30 and TRBJ1-2, with D hard to call. This CDR3 has 16 amino acids. The germline V and J ends were trimmed by 0 bases and 6 bases, with 20 bases remaining between them. Per germline, CDR1 GTSNPN and CDR2 SVGIG (reference sequence). The CDR3 region is CAWSVSFYPGRDGYTF. In nucleotides, the CDR3 is TGTGCCTGGAGTGTAAGCTTTTACCCGGGAAGGGATGGCTACACCTTC. The full variable domain, with the rest looked up from reference TRBV30 and TRBJ1-2, is SQTIHQWPATLVQPVGSPLSLECTVEGTSNPNLYWYRQAAGRGLQLLFYSVGIGQISSEVPQNLSASRPQDRQFILSSKKLLLSDSGFYLCAWSVSFYPGRDGYTFGSGTRLTVV.

The chain is built from TRBV5-1 and TRBJ1-1, with D unclear. The CDR3 length is 14 residues. Per germline, CDR1 SGHRS and CDR2 YFSETQ. V dropped 0 bases and J dropped 0 bases, with 6 bases sitting between them. The CDR3 nucleotides are TGCGCCAGCAGCTTGGCCGCAGTGAACACTGAAGCTTTCTTT. It is translated as CASSLAAVNTEAFF.

The chain employs TRBV19 and TRBJ1-5; a weak D match, TRBD1 (5 bases). CDR3 length: 14 amino acids. CDR1 is LNHDA and CDR2 is SQIVND in the germline V gene (reference sequence). V was pared by 7 bases and J by 7 bases, with 17 bases between. This CDR3 is CASTPDIVRQPQHF. The DNA for the CDR3 is TGTGCCAGTACCCCGGACATCGTCAGGCAGCCCCAGCATTTT.

The rearrangement links TRBV27 to TRBJ2-7, with TRBD1 identical over 8 bases. Germline V lookup: CDR1 MNHEY, CDR2 SMNVEV (reference sequence). The CDR3 sequence is 17 residues long. The trim removed 6 bases at V and 1 base at J, leaving 14 bases unmatched. The CDR3 is CASRPPLRTGQSYEQYF. The CDR3 region has the DNA TGTGCCAGCAGACCCCCCCTCCGGACAGGGCAATCCTACGAGCAGTACTTC.

The chain carries TRBV6-5 and TRBJ1-1; 8 bases are a match to TRBD1. This CDR3 is built from 13 residues. Germline V gene sequence: CDR1 MNHEY, CDR2 SVGAGI. J was trimmed by 4 bases and V by 9 bases; bases with no gene match: 7. This CDR3 is CASSDRATTEAFF. CDR3 DNA: TGTGCCAGTTCGGACAGGGCAACCACTGAAGCTTTCTTT.

The chain recombines TRBV24-1 with TRBJ1-2; 7 bases are shared with TRBD1. The CDR3 is 13 amino acids. The V segment lost 9 bases and the J segment 4 bases; nucleotides outside the gene matches: 7. From germline, CDR1 is KGHDR and CDR2 SFDVKD. For the CDR3, the DNA is TGTGCCACCTCGGGGACAGACGGCTATGGCTACACCTTC. Its protein is CATSGTDGYGYTF.

This clone was recorded once. The V and J genes are TRBV19 and TRBJ1-2, with D perhaps TRBD1 (5 bases). The CDR3 has 14 residues. Germline V gene lookup returns CDR1 LNHDA and CDR2 SQIVND (reference sequence). V was shortened by 7 bases and J by 4 bases, with 16 bases between the two germline ends. The CDR3 loop reads CASTVGGVAYGYTF. CDR3 sequence (DNA): TGTGCCAGTACCGTGGGAGGGGTAGCCTATGGCTACACCTTC.

The J gene is TRBJ1-1, the V gene TRBV20-1; possibly TRBD1 for D (5 bases). With 4 bases removed from V and 6 bases from J, the gap between germline ends came to 9 bases. This CDR3 has 11 residues. CDR1 is DFQATT, CDR2 SNEGSKA, per germline (reference sequence). The DNA for the CDR3 is TGCAGTGCTACTAGACAGTCTGAAGCTTTCTTT. It codes for CSATRQSEAFF.

The rearrangement joins TRBV5-1 to TRBJ1-6; TRBD1 matches 8 bases. There are 18 residues in the CDR3. After removal of 2 bases from V and 8 bases from J, the junction contained 15 bases not matched to a gene. CDR1 is SGHRS, CDR2 YFSETQ, per germline. The CDR3 DNA follows: TGCGCCAGCAGCTTAGCCCCCGGACAGGGTCCCTTAGATTCACCCCTCCACTTT. As protein: CASSLAPGQGPLDSPLHF.

The J gene is TRBJ2-7, the V gene TRBV20-1; D might be TRBD1 or TRBD2, each matching 6 bases. Germline V CDR1 and CDR2: DFQATT, SNEGSKA (reference sequence). V lost 3 bases, J lost 2 bases, and 14 bases lay in between. The CDR3 totals 14 residues. CDR3 residues: CSASGGTRTYEQYF. CDR3 DNA sequence: TGCAGTGCTAGTGGGGGGACACGTACCTACGAGCAGTACTTC.

The chain recombines TRBV20-1 with TRBJ2-7; TRBD1 might be the D (5 bases). Trimming removed 3 bases at V and 5 bases at J, with 14 bases between. CDR3 length equals 13 residues. In germline, CDR1 is DFQATT, CDR2 SNEGSKA (reference sequence). CDR3 bases: TGCAGTGCTAGTTCTCGGCAGGGCCACGAGCAGTACTTC. This translates into CSASSRQGHEQYF.

This clone turned up a few times. J is TRBJ2-2 and V is TRBV19; 8 bases line up with TRBD2. Germline values: CDR1 LNHDA, CDR2 SQIVND (reference sequence). The length of the CDR3 is 14 residues. V lost 5 bases and J lost 8; bases outside the gene matches: 7. The CDR3 DNA is TGTGCCAGTAGTTCCCGGGGGGGTTCGGGGGAGCTGTTTTTT. Translation gives CASSSRGGSGELFF.

The V call is TRBV7-2, the J call TRBJ2-7; TRBD1 is a possible D gene (6 bases). CDR3 size: 13 residues. Per the germline V gene, CDR1 is SGHTA and CDR2 is FQGNSA. Deletions cut 6 bases from V and 0 bases from J, with 9 bases between. DNA for the CDR3: TGTGCCAGCAGGAGGACAGCCTCCTACGAGCAGTACTTC. Amino acids: CASRRTASYEQYF.

V and J are TRBV4-1 and TRBJ2-2; TRBD1 matches 7 bases. This CDR3 is 15 amino acids long. J gave up 6 bases and V 5 bases, and 9 bases lay outside the gene matches. Per the germline V gene, CDR1 is MGHRA and CDR2 is YSYEKL. The CDR3 sequence is CASSVSDRVPGELFF. DNA of the CDR3: TGCGCCAGCAGCGTATCTGACAGGGTCCCCGGGGAGCTGTTTTTT.

The chain has TRBV6-5 and TRBJ2-7; D is possibly TRBD2 (5 bases). CDR1 MNHEY and CDR2 SVGAGI come from the germline V gene. With 6 bases removed from V and 4 bases from J, the gap between germline ends came to 13 bases. This CDR3 contains 13 residues. The DNA for the CDR3 is TGTGCCAGCAGGGATCCGGGAAAATACGAGCAGTACTTC. Residues: CASRDPGKYEQYF.

This clone was counted once. The chain is built from TRBV30 and TRBJ1-5; 10 nucleotides agree with TRBD1. With 2 bases clipped from V and 7 bases from J, the junction kept 5 bases outside the gene matches. The CDR3 runs to 14 residues. CDR1 is GTSNPN and CDR2 is SVGIG in the germline V gene (reference sequence). CDR3 region: CAWSHGQGVQPQHF. Written as DNA, the CDR3 is TGTGCCTGGAGTCACGGACAGGGGGTGCAGCCCCAGCATTTT.

Written as DNA, the CDR3 is TGTGCCAGCAGTTTAGGGTGGGCAGAGACCCAGTACTTC. Encoded protein: CASSLGWAETQYF. The chain uses TRBV12-3 or TRBV12-4 and TRBJ2-5; unclear D gene. V was shortened by 1 base and J by 4 bases, with 7 bases between the two germline ends. CDR3 size: 13 residues.